These T cell receptor beta chains were read from a single sample in a study of radiotherapy plus CTLA-4 blockade in lung cancer. The repertoire was sequenced with immunoSEQ multiplex PCR; TCRdb's copy has only in-frame clones and lacks some. The sample gives about 29,000 clones, 80% to 90% of which show up once; 20% to 25% is in the top ten. The sequencing here drew on peripheral blood, taken from a patient treated with radiotherapy plus ipilimumab. These receptors originate from a human donor with non-small cell lung cancer that progressed on radiotherapy plus ipilimumab. Both conserved end residues are part of each CDR3.

V: TRBV5-4; CDR3: CASSLGQGVAGGAFF
V: TRBV7-3; CDR3: CASSSRNEQFF
V: TRBV19; CDR3: CASSMTRDTFNEKLFF
V: TRBV7-8; CDR3: CASSLDTGTTVLGYTF
V: TRBV2; CDR3: CASRSSGQANYGYTF
V: TRBV2; CDR3: CATSRGRGGQETQYF
V: TRBV5-1; CDR3: CASSFPLSGETYNEQFF
V: TRBV4-3; CDR3: CASSPWTSGEQYF
V: TRBV2; CDR3: CASSAPETQYF
V: TRBV5-1; CDR3: CASSLEGASAEQFF
V: TRBV4-2; CDR3: CASSQTLDDRVGAFF
V: TRBV29-1; CDR3: CSVLSAGGYTF
V: TRBV9; CDR3: CASSVATGTDTQYF
V: TRBV18; CDR3: CASSPDSTGNTIYF
V: TRBV6-5; CDR3: CASTSLGSNNSPLHF
V: TRBV7-3; CDR3: CASSLTSGGVMNTEAFF
V: TRBV10-3; CDR3: CAISDWLAGDNEQFF
V: TRBV28; CDR3: CASSLARTVYNEQFF
V: TRBV5-1; CDR3: CASSWGGLSNTEAFF
V: TRBV7-9; CDR3: CASSLSWDRVNTGELFF
V: TRBV6-6; CDR3: CASSERGFPGNTIYF
V: TRBV5-1; CDR3: CASSLVPQSSTDTQYF